The source of this T cell receptor beta chain is a study of T cells in Graves' hyperthyroidism and ophthalmopathy. At the level of the study: Pretreatment peripheral blood was obtained at initial diagnosis. Whole-study results and caveats: Researchers found most expanded thyroid clonotypes above 0.001 in blood as well.

TCR beta CDR3 sequences were amplified from RNA transcripts. First-round RT-PCR with HTBI primers amplified the TCR CDR3 region. TCRdb fed the multiplex PCR reads into MiXCR, producing one record per CDR3 protein. Among 550,000 to 800,000 distinct CDR3 sequences listed, about a sixth were seen once. Of note for this clonotype: Its target is unknown.

The CDR3 is 13 residues long. V was trimmed by 6 bases and J by 7 bases, leaving 16 bases between them. Per the germline V gene, CDR1 is DFQATT and CDR2 is SNEGSKA (reference sequence). A roughly 9.7 ml volume of fresh peripheral blood provided the PBMCs. The sample was blood. This chain uses TRBV20-1 with TRBJ1-5, with D tentatively TRBD1 (5 bases). This receptor was identified in a man between 18 and 35 years old with Graves' hyperthyroidism. The CDR3 spells CSATPGLVQPQHF. CDR3 bases: TGCAGTGCCACCCCAGGGTTAGTCCAGCCCCAGCATTTT.